This T cell receptor (beta chain) was sequenced in a study of glioma-infiltrating T cells. This clonotype has only a few counts. What it binds is not known. TCR alpha and beta CDR3 regions were amplified from RNA using iRepertoire nested multiplex PCR. For one-step reverse transcription and amplification, roughly 85-450 ng of tissue mRNA or PBMC total RNA was used. TCRdb re-derived calls from the multiplex PCR reads in MiXCR, one entry per CDR3 protein. This table holds approximately 120,000 distinct CDR3 sequences, less than 30% found once. Losses at the gene ends were 6 bases for V and 0 bases for J; bases not matched to a gene: 10. The CDR3 length is 18 residues. Overall study results and limits: Above-expected tissue-blood divergence occurred in all gliomas, most in low-grade ones. Tissue and blood shared very few CDR3 sequences.

Source material: glioma tissue, nonneoplastic brain tissue, or PBMCs (not recorded which). The sequence derives from a human donor with low-grade glioma or glioblastoma, undergoing nonglioma brain surgery, or in good health (not recorded which). The chain has TRBV12-3 or TRBV12-4 and TRBJ2-6; 8 bases map to TRBD2. This CDR3 reads CASRVAGGPISGANVLTF. The CDR3 coding sequence is TGTGCCAGCAGGGTCGCGGGGGGCCCTATCTCTGGGGCCAACGTCCTGACTTTC.